Described below is a single T cell receptor (beta chain) sequence and its context. The data belong to a study of T cell responses to AZD1222 COVID-19 vaccine. TCRdb's copy holds only in-frame clones and misses some; the assay was immunoSEQ multiplex PCR. The sample yields 130,000 to 150,000 clones, 82% seen once. The ends lost 7 bases at V and 4 bases at J; junction bases unmatched: 7. The CDR3 is 14 residues long. Germline V lookup: CDR1 MNHEY, CDR2 SMNVEV (reference sequence). The material was peripheral blood, obtained on day 0 of MenACWY control vaccination. J is TRBJ1-5 and V is TRBV27; the match to TRBD1 covers 7 bases. This TCR came from an adult in good health. The CDR3 reads CASKRGQGNQPQHF. CDR3 nucleotides: TGTGCCAGCAAGAGGGGGCAGGGAAATCAGCCCCAGCATTTT.